This note documents a single T cell receptor (beta chain) sequence. The sample is drawn from a study of blood T cell repertoires in COVID-19. TCRdb keeps only in-frame clones here, not all; method: immunoSEQ multiplex PCR. This table holds approximately 190,000 clones, less than 90% found once. The CDR3 has 14 amino acids. Germline V CDR1 and CDR2: MNHEY, SVGAGI. The trim removed 8 bases at V and 7 bases at J, leaving 7 bases unmatched. The TCR comes from a human donor in a cohort sampled during active COVID-19. The rearrangement uses TRBV6-5 and TRBJ2-2; 10 bases line up with TRBD2. Sequencing was done on a sample of peripheral blood. The CDR3 DNA sequence: TGTGCCAGCCGGAGCGGGGGGGCCGGCGGGGAGCTGTTTTTT. It codes for CASRSGGAGGELFF.